The entry below gives a single T cell receptor beta chain sequence along with its context. TCRdb derives one entry per CDR3 protein from the 5' RACE reads, leaving out DNA. In all, the sample yields some 340,000 distinct CDR3 sequences. The sample is drawn from a study of T cells expressing NK-cell markers. Input material: blood T cells: a sorted CD56 or NKG2C T cell subset, CD4+ or CD8+ T cells, or bulk PBMC T cells (not recorded which). The clonotype comes from a man aged 18-70 years in good health.

The CDR3 loop is CASSERAGGLADTQYF. This chain links TRBV6-1 with TRBJ2-3; there is no DNA to check the TCRdb D call of TRBD2. CDR1 and CDR2 (germline): MNHNS, SASEGT. The CDR3 length is 16 residues.